The rows below give T cell receptor beta chains drawn from one sample of a study of T cell changes during pregnancy in multiple sclerosis. Libraries were prepared by immunoSEQ multiplex PCR; TCRdb keeps only in-frame clonotypes and omits some of them. The sample contains 39,000 or so clones, around 90% of which appear only once. The sequenced sample was CD4+ T cells from peripheral blood mononuclear cells, obtained after pregnancy. The receptors shown here come from a female donor in good health, enrolled as a control in a pregnancy study. Each CDR3 is given with its conserved first and last residue. Each record gives: D gene, clone size, J gene, V gene, CDR3 protein, CDR3 DNA. The D gene is left open where the match is weak. A clone size is listed for some rows: how often the clone was seen (once, few, many), or a class if it is expanded.

>NA|NA|TRBJ1-1|TRBV6-5
CASNIKRNTEAFF
TGTGCCAGCAATATAAAGAGAAACACTGAAGCTTTCTTT
>TRBD2|NA|TRBJ2-5|TRBV9
CASSAAPRLAGGIETQYF
TGTGCCAGCAGCGCCGCCCCCAGACTAGCGGGAGGAATAGAGACCCAGTACTTC
>TRBD2|NA|TRBJ2-1|TRBV15
CATSRGLAGGFSYNEQFF
TGTGCCACCAGCAGAGGACTAGCGGGGGGTTTCTCCTACAATGAGCAGTTCTTC
>NA|NA|TRBJ1-1|TRBV6-5
CASSSRDRTEAFF
TGTGCCAGCAGTTCCAGGGATAGAACTGAAGCTTTCTTT
>NA|NA|TRBJ2-7|TRBV10-3
CAISEQVYEQYF
TGTGCCATCAGTGAGCAGGTCTACGAGCAGTACTTC
>TRBD2|NA|TRBJ2-1|TRBV6-5
CASSYWLAGGYNEQFF
TGTGCCAGCAGTTACTGGCTAGCGGGGGGGTACAATGAGCAGTTCTTC
>NA|NA|TRBJ1-1|TRBV19
CASSLRQANTEAFF
TGTGCCAGTAGCTTAAGACAGGCGAACACTGAAGCTTTCTTT
>TRBD2|NA|TRBJ2-1|TRBV27
CASSLASGATYNEQFF
TGTGCCAGCAGTTTGGCCAGCGGGGCCACCTACAATGAGCAGTTCTTC
>NA|NA|TRBJ1-1|TRBV9
CASSVAGRGTEAFF
TGTGCCAGCAGCGTAGCAGGGCGGGGCACTGAAGCTTTCTTT
>TRBD2|NA|TRBJ2-3|TRBV5-4
CASSLAGTSVTDTQYF
TGTGCCAGCAGTCTGGCCGGGACTAGCGTAACAGATACGCAGTATTTT
>NA|NA|TRBJ1-5|TRBV30
CAWSQTGGQPQHF
TGTGCCTGGAGTCAAACGGGGGGTCAGCCCCAGCATTTT
>TRBD1|NA|TRBJ1-2|TRBV7-2
CASSSWTGGYTF
TGTGCCAGCAGCTCATGGACAGGTGGCTACACCTTC
>TRBD2|NA|TRBJ2-5|TRBV9
CASSVGGSAKGLETQYF
TGTGCCAGCAGCGTCGGGGGGTCAGCCAAGGGGTTGGAGACCCAGTACTTC
>TRBD1|NA|TRBJ1-2|TRBV19
CASRRTGVYGYTF
TGTGCCAGTAGGCGGACAGGGGTCTATGGCTACACCTTC
>TRBD1|NA|TRBJ1-5|TRBV19
CASSAQGAQPQHF
TGTGCCAGTAGTGCACAGGGGGCTCAGCCCCAGCATTTT
>TRBD1|NA|TRBJ1-2|TRBV16
CASSQSGTGEAGYTF
TGTGCCAGCAGCCAATCCGGGACAGGGGAGGCCGGCTACACCTTC
>TRBD1|NA|TRBJ1-5|TRBV19
CASTWTGVGQPQHF
TGTGCCAGTACTTGGACAGGGGTGGGTCAGCCCCAGCATTTT
>NA|NA|TRBJ1-1|TRBV5-1
CASTSRGEAFF
TGCGCCAGCACCTCGCGGGGCGAAGCTTTCTTT
>NA|NA|TRBJ1-2|TRBV7-2
CASSRTVAGYTF
TGTGCCAGCAGTCGGACAGTTGCCGGCTACACCTTC
>NA|NA|TRBJ1-5|TRBV7-2
CASSPSAFSNQPQHF
TGTGCCAGCAGCCCATCTGCGTTTAGCAATCAGCCCCAGCATTTT
>NA|NA|TRBJ2-4|TRBV6-1
CASSEARVAKNIQYF
TGTGCCAGCAGTGAAGCCAGGGTAGCCAAAAACATTCAGTACTTC
>TRBD2|NA|TRBJ2-5|TRBV19
CAIEGRRGIPETQYF
TGTGCCATTGAGGGCAGGCGGGGGATCCCAGAGACCCAGTACTTC
>NA|NA|TRBJ2-3|TRBV13
CASSFPGDEDTQYF
TGTGCCAGCAGCTTTCCAGGGGACGAGGATACGCAGTATTTT
>NA|NA|TRBJ1-2|TRBV19
CASSIGGDYGYTF
TGTGCCAGTAGTATAGGGGGGGACTATGGCTACACCTTC
>TRBD2|NA|TRBJ2-3|TRBV29-1
CSAERRRGGSSTDTQYF
TGCAGCGCTGAGCGTAGGCGGGGGGGCAGCAGCACAGATACGCAGTATTTT
>NA|NA|TRBJ1-1|TRBV7-8
CASSPRGGVLNTEAFF
TGTGCCAGCAGCCCGAGGGGGGGGGTCCTGAACACTGAAGCTTTCTTT
>NA|once|TRBJ1-2|TRBV9
CASSGIQGRYGYTF
TGTGCCAGCAGCGGGATACAGGGACGCTATGGCTACACCTTC
>TRBD2|once|TRBJ2-1|TRBV10-3
CAISESNAGGYNEQFF
TGTGCCATCAGTGAGTCGAATGCGGGAGGATACAATGAGCAGTTCTTC
>NA|once|TRBJ2-5|TRBV2
CASHRVSETQYF
TGTGCCAGTCACAGGGTGAGCGAGACCCAGTACTTC
>TRBD2|NA|TRBJ2-1|TRBV15
CATSRVSSGYNEQFF
TGTGCCACCAGCAGAGTCTCTAGCGGGTACAATGAGCAGTTCTTC
>NA|NA|TRBJ1-1|TRBV7-2
CASSLTPADQGEAFF
TGTGCCAGCAGCTTGACCCCGGCCGACCAGGGTGAAGCTTTCTTT
>NA|NA|TRBJ1-1|TRBV19
CASSILIGVTEAFF
TGTGCCAGTAGTATTTTGATAGGAGTGACTGAAGCTTTCTTT
>NA|NA|TRBJ1-5|TRBV30
CAWSVSRHSNQPQHF
TGTGCCTGGAGTGTATCGCGACACAGCAATCAGCCCCAGCATTTT
>NA|NA|TRBJ1-6|TRBV30
CAWSGDTVLPPLHF
TGTGCCTGGAGTGGGGACACGGTTCTTCCACCCCTCCACTTT
>NA|NA|TRBJ1-1|TRBV2
CASYRLRDLDTEAFF
TGTGCCAGTTACCGCCTCAGGGACTTGGACACTGAAGCTTTCTTT
>TRBD2|NA|TRBJ2-2|TRBV7-9
CASSLGTTSGNTGELFF
TGTGCCAGCAGCTTAGGGACGACTAGCGGGAACACCGGGGAGCTGTTTTTT
>TRBD2|NA|TRBJ2-1|TRBV29-1
CSATTSGYNEQFF
TGCAGCGCCACAACTAGCGGATACAATGAGCAGTTCTTC
>NA|NA|TRBJ1-2|TRBV9
CASSVGQGFDGYTF
TGTGCCAGCAGCGTGGGCCAGGGGTTTGACGGCTACACCTTC
>NA|NA|TRBJ2-5|TRBV7-8
CASSPELRGETQYF
TGTGCCAGCAGCCCGGAACTTAGGGGGGAGACCCAGTACTTC
>TRBD2|NA|TRBJ2-5|TRBV9
CASSGGTSGRGETQYF
TGTGCCAGCAGCGGTGGGACTAGCGGGAGAGGAGAGACCCAGTACTTC
>TRBD1|once|TRBJ1-6|TRBV15
CATSREVQGVGSPLHF
TGTGCCACCAGCAGAGAAGTCCAGGGGGTTGGTTCACCCCTCCACTTT